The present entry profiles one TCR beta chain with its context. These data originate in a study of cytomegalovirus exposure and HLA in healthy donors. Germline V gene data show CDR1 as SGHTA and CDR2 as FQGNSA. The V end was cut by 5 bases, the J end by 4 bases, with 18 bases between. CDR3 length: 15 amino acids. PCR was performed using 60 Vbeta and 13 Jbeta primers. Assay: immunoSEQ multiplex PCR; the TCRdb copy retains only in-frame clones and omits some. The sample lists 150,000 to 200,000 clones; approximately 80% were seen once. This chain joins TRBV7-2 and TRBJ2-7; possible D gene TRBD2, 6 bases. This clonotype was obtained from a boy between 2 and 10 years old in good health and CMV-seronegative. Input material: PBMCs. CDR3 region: CASSPSGSGLYEQYF. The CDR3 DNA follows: TGTGCCAGCAGCCCAAGTGGTAGCGGACTGTACGAGCAGTACTTC.